Below, 12 T cell receptor beta chains from the same sample are listed, as sequenced in a study of OX40 agonist ivuxolimab in advanced cancers. The method was immunoSEQ multiplex PCR; TCRdb's version includes in-frame clones alone and lacks a portion of them. Here the sample spans around 44,000 clones, 80% to 90% being singletons. Sequenced material: CD4+ or CD8+ T cells sorted from blood, taken in a trial of the OX40 agonist ivuxolimab. The receptors here all came from an adult with an advanced solid tumor such as melanoma, head and neck, liver or kidney cancer.

This clone was detected only once. The genes are TRBV20-1 and TRBJ2-1; D remains ambiguous. Between the trimmed V and J ends, which lost 1 base and 5 bases, there was a span of 3 bases. The germline CDR1 and CDR2 sequences are DFQATT and SNEGSKA (reference sequence). The CDR3 is made up of 11 amino acids. The DNA for the CDR3 is TGCAGTGCTAGAGGGGACAATGAGCAGTTCTTC. Amino acid sequence: CSARGDNEQFF.

This sequence joins TRBV11-3 and TRBJ2-7; 8 bases fit TRBD1. The CDR3 sequence is 14 residues long. Germline loops: CDR1 SGHNT, CDR2 YENEEA. V trimming: 5 bases; J trimming: 1 base; junction bases outside the gene matches: 4. CDR3 coding DNA: TGTGCCAGCAGCCCCGGACAGGGTTCCTACGAGCAGTACTTC. Translation gives CASSPGQGSYEQYF.

The chain links TRBV25-1 to TRBJ2-2; 9 positions match TRBD1. The CDR3 loop spans 17 amino acids. J lost 4 bases, V lost 4 bases, and 10 bases had no gene match. Germline values: CDR1 MGHDK, CDR2 SYGVNS. In nucleotides, the CDR3 is TGTGCCAGCAGTGCTACCCCGGGACAGGGACCCACCGGGGAGCTGTTTTTT. It specifies CASSATPGQGPTGELFF.

The gene calls are TRBV6-5 and TRBJ1-4; D possibly corresponds to TRBD1 (6 bases). CDR1 MNHEY and CDR2 SVGAGI come from the germline V gene. Trimming pared 6 bases from V and 8 bases from J, leaving 16 bases between. The CDR3 is 14 amino acids. CDR3 region: CASREQGGREKLFF. The CDR3 DNA reads TGTGCCAGCAGGGAACAGGGAGGACGAGAAAAACTGTTTTTT.

This chain connects TRBV18 to TRBJ1-6; D gene ambiguous. Germline CDR1 reads KGHSH; CDR2 reads LQKENI. This CDR3 is 16 amino acids long. Trimming pared 2 bases from V and 0 bases from J, leaving 8 bases between. CDR3 nucleotides: TGTGCCAGCTCACCATCTCCCAACTCCTATAATTCACCCCTCCACTTT. Translating it yields CASSPSPNSYNSPLHF.

The V gene is TRBV6-6, the J gene TRBJ1-1, with TRBD1 as a possible D gene (5 bases). CDR1 is MNHNY and CDR2 is SVGAGI in the germline V gene (reference sequence). Trimming cost V 3 bases and J 1 base, with 9 bases left between them. The CDR3 sequence is 14 residues long. The chain's CDR3 is CASSYSDRNTEAFF. The CDR3 DNA reads TGTGCCAGCAGTTATTCAGACAGGAACACTGAAGCTTTCTTT.

The gene calls are TRBV30 and TRBJ2-7, with D tentatively TRBD2 (5 bases). The CDR3 sequence is 12 residues long. Germline assignment: CDR1 GTSNPN and CDR2 SVGIG (reference sequence). V was shortened by 4 bases and J by 6 bases, with 13 bases between the two germline ends. The CDR3 sequence is CAWTRGPGEQYF. In DNA, the CDR3 is TGTGCCTGGACCCGGGGTCCCGGCGAGCAGTACTTC.

V is TRBV11-2 and J is TRBJ2-5; 7 nucleotides line up with TRBD2. Germline V lookup: CDR1 SGHAT, CDR2 FQNNGV. V shed 5 bases and J 5 bases; nucleotides not matched to a gene: 11. This CDR3 contains 15 residues. CDR3: CASSRPMRGGETQYF. The DNA of the CDR3 is TGTGCCAGCAGCCGGCCAATGAGGGGAGGGGAGACCCAGTACTTC.

The chain links TRBV29-1 to TRBJ2-1; possible D gene TRBD2, 6 bases. Trimming left V 7 bases short and J 11 bases short, with 39 bases between. The CDR3 is made up of 19 amino acids. CDR1 SQVTM and CDR2 ANQGSEA come from the germline V gene. CDR3 coding DNA: TGCAGCGCCTACCCCCCCTGGGCAGGCCCCACTAGGCGGGGAAGCAAGCAGTTCTTC. This sequence encodes CSAYPPWAGPTRRGSKQFF.

This chain links TRBV5-4 with TRBJ1-2, with 7 bases fitting TRBD1. The germline V gene encodes CDR1 SGHNT and CDR2 YYREEE (reference sequence). The length of the CDR3 is 16 residues. V was clipped by 3 bases and J by 4 bases; unmatched bases: 12. CDR3: CASSSMGEGAGYGYTF. In DNA, the CDR3 is TGTGCCAGCAGCTCCATGGGGGAGGGGGCTGGCTATGGCTACACCTTC.

This chain uses TRBV15 with TRBJ2-6; TRBD1 aligns across 12 bases. The CDR3 contains 18 residues. The V gene end was trimmed by 8 bases and the J gene end by 4 bases; junction bases not matched to a gene: 12. Germline CDR1 LNHNV, CDR2 YYDKDF (reference sequence). The CDR3 region has the DNA TGTGCCACCCTACCGCGGGGACAGGGGGCGCTAGGGGCCAACGTCCTGACTTTC. This translates into CATLPRGQGALGANVLTF.

This clone was counted between two and nine times. This rearrangement joins TRBV4-1 to TRBJ1-2; D ambiguous. V was cut by 3 bases and J by 0 bases, with 11 bases left in between. The CDR3 contains 15 residues. Per the germline V gene, CDR1 is MGHRA and CDR2 is YSYEKL. The CDR3 sequence is CASSQLSLANYGYTF. The CDR3 nucleotides read TGCGCCAGCAGCCAGTTAAGTCTAGCTAACTATGGCTACACCTTC.